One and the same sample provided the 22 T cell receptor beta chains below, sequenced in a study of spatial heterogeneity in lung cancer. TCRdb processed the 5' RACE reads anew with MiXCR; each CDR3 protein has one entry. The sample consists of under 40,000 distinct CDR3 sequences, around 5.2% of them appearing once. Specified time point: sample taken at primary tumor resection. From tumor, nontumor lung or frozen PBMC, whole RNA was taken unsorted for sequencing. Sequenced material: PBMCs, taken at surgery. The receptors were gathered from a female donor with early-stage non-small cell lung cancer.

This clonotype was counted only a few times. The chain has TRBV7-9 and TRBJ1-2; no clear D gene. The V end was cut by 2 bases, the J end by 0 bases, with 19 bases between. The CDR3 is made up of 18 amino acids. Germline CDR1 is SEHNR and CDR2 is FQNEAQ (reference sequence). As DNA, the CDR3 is TGTGCCAGCAGCTTACGCGGGCGGGGTCGAGATACTAACTATGGCTACACCTTC. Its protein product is CASSLRGRGRDTNYGYTF.

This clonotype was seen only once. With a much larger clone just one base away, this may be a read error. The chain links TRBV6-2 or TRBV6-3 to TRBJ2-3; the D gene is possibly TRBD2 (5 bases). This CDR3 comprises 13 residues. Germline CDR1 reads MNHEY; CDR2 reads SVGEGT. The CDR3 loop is CASLTASIDTQYF. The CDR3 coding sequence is TGTGCCAGCCTGACTGCTAGCATAGATACGCAGTATTTT.

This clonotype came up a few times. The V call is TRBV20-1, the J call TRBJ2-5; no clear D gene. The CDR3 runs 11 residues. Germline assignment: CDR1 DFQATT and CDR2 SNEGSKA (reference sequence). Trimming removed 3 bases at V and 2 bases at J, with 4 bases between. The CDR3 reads CSARSQETQYF. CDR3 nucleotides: TGCAGTGCTAGGAGTCAAGAGACCCAGTACTTC.

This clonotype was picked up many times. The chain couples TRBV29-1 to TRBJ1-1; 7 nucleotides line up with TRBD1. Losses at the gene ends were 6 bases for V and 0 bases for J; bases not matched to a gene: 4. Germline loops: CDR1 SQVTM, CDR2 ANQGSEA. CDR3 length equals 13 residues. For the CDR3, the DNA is TGCAGCGTCGTGACAGGGTTGAACACTGAAGCTTTCTTT. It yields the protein CSVVTGLNTEAFF.

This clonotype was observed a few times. CDR3 DNA sequence: TGTGCCAGCTCACAGTCAGGGGAAAGCGAGCAGTACTTC. It is translated as CASSQSGESEQYF. The chain couples TRBV18 to TRBJ2-7, with D possibly TRBD1 on 6 matching bases. Looked up from germline, CDR1 is KGHSH and CDR2 is LQKENI. The length of the CDR3 is 13 residues. The V and J ends lost 4 bases and 6 bases respectively, with 13 bases between them.

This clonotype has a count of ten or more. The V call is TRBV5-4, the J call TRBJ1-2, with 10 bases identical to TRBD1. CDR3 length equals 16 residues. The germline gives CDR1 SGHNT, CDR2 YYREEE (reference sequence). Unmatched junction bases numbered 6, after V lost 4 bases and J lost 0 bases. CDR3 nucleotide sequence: TGTGCCAGCAGCCCCCGGGACAGGGGTACTAACTATGGCTACACCTTC. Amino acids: CASSPRDRGTNYGYTF.

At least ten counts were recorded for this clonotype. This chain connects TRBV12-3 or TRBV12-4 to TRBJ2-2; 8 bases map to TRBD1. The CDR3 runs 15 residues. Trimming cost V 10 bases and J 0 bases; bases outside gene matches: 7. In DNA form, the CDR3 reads TGTGCCACCCGGACAGGGTTTGCGAACACCGGGGAGCTGTTTTTT. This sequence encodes CATRTGFANTGELFF.

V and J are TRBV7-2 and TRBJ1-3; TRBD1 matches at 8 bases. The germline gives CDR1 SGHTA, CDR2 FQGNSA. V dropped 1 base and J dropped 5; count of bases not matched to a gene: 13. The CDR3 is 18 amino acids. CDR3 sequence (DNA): TGTGCCAGCAGCTTAGGAGGGTGGACAGGGATTCTGCGAAACACCATATATTTT. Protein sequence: CASSLGGWTGILRNTIYF. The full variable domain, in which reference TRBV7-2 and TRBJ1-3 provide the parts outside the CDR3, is GAGVSQSPSNKVTEKGKDVELRCDPISGHTALYWYRQSLGQGLEFLIYFQGNSAPDKSGLPSDRFSAERTGGSVSTLTIQRTQQEDSAVYLCASSLGGWTGILRNTIYFGEGSWLTVV.

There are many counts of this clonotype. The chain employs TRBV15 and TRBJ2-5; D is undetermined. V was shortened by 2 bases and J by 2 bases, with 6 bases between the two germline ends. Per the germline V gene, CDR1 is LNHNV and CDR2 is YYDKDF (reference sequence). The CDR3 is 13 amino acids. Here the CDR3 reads CATSRHLQETQYF. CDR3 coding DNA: TGTGCCACCAGCAGACACCTTCAAGAGACCCAGTACTTC.

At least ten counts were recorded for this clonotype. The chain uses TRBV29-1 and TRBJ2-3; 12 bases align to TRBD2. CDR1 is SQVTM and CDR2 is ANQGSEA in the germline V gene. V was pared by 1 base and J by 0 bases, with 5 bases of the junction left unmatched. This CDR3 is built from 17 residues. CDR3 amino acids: CSVEGTSGAPSTDTQYF. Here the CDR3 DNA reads TGCAGCGTTGAAGGGACTAGCGGGGCCCCTAGCACAGATACGCAGTATTTT.

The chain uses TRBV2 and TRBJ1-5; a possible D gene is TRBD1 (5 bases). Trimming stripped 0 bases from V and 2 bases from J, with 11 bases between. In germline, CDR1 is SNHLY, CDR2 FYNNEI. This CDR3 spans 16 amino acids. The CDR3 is CASSEARQFGNQPQHF. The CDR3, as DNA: TGTGCCAGCAGTGAAGCGCGACAGTTCGGCAATCAGCCCCAGCATTTT. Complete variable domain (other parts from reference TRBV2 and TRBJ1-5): EPEVTQTPSHQVTQMGQEVILRCVPISNHLYFYWYRQILGQKVEFLVSFYNNEISEKSEIFDDQFSVERPDGSNFTLKIRSTKLEDSAMYFCASSEARQFGNQPQHFGDGTRLSIL.

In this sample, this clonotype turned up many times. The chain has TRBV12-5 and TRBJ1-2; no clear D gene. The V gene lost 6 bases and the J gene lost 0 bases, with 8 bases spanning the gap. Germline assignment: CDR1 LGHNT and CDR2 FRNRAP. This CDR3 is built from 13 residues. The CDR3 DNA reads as TGTGCTAGTGGCTCGGACTCTAACTATGGCTACACCTTC. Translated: CASGSDSNYGYTF.

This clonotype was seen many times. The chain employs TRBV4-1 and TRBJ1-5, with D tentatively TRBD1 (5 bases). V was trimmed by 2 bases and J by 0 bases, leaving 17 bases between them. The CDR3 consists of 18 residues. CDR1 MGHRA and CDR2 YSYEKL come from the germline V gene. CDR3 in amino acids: CASSQIRAGLSSNQPQHF. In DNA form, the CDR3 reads TGCGCCAGCAGCCAAATCAGGGCAGGGCTGTCTAGCAATCAGCCCCAGCATTTT.

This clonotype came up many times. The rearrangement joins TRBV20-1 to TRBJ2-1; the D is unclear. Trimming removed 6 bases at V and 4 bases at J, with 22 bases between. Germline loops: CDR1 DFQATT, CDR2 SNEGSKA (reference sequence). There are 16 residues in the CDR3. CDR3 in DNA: TGCAGTGCCCCCACCACACGCCCGGGTGGGTACAATGAGCAGTTCTTC. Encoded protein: CSAPTTRPGGYNEQFF.

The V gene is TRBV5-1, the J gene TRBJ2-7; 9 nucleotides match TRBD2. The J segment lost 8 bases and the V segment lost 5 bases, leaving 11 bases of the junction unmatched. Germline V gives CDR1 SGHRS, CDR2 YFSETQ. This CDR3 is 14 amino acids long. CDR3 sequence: CASSPTVSGGQQYF. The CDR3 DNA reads TGCGCCAGCAGTCCTACCGTTAGCGGGGGTCAGCAGTACTTC.

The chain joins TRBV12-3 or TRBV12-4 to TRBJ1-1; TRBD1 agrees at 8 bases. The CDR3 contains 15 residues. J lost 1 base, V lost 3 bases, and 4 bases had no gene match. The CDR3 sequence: CASSFVTGANTEAFF. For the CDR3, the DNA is TGTGCCAGCAGTTTCGTGACAGGGGCGAACACTGAAGCTTTCTTT.

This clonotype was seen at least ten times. The CDR3 loop is CASSLAGSSYEQYF. CDR3 DNA sequence: TGTGCCAGCAGCTTGGCAGGGAGCTCCTACGAGCAGTACTTC. The V and J genes are TRBV11-1 and TRBJ2-7; possibly TRBD1 or TRBD2 for D (5 bases each). This CDR3 comprises 14 residues. Germline CDR1 and CDR2: SGHAT and FQDESV (reference sequence). V lost 3 bases and J 0 bases, leaving 9 bases between the germline ends.

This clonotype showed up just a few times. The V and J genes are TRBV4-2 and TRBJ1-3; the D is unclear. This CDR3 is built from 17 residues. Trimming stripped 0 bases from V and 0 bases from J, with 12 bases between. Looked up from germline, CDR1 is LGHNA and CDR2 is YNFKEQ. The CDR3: CASSQDRIRSSGNTIYF. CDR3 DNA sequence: TGTGCCAGCAGCCAAGATCGGATCAGAAGCTCTGGAAACACCATATATTTT.

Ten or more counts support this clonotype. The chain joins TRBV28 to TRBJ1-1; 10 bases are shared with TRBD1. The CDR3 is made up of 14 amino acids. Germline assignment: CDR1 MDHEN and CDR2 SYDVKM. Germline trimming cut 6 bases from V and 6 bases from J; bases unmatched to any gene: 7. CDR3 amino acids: CASRGQGKRAEAFF. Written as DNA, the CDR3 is TGTGCCAGCAGGGGACAGGGGAAGCGGGCTGAAGCTTTCTTT.

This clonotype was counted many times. CDR3 loop: CASSLALANTDTQYF. Here the CDR3 DNA reads TGCGCCAGCAGCTTGGCACTAGCGAACACAGATACGCAGTATTTT. The rearrangement links TRBV5-1 to TRBJ2-3; TRBD2 matches at 7 bases. The CDR3 has 15 residues. V shed 0 bases, J shed 2 bases, and the junction held 3 bases outside the gene matches. Germline values: CDR1 SGHRS, CDR2 YFSETQ.

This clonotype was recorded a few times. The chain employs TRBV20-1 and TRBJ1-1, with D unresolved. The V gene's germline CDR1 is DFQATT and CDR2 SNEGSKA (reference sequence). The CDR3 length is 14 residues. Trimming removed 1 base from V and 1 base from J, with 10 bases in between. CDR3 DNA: TGCAGTGCTAGAGTTCGGCAGACGAACACTGAAGCTTTCTTT. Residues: CSARVRQTNTEAFF.

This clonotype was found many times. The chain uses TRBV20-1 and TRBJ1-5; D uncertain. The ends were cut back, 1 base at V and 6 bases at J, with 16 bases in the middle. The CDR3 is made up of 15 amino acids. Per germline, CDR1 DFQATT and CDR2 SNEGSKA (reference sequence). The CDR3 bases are TGCAGTGCTAGAGTTTTAGTAGGGAGTAGTCAGCCCCAGCATTTT. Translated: CSARVLVGSSQPQHF.